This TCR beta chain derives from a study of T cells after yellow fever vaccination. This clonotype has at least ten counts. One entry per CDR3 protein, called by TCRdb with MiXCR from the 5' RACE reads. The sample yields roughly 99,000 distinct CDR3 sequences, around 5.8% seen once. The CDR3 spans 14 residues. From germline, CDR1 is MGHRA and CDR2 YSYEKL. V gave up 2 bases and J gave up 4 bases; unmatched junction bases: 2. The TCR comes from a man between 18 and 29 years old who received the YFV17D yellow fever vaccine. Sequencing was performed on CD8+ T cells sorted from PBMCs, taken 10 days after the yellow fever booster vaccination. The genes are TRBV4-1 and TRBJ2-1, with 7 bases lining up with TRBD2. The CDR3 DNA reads TGCGCCAGCAGCCAATTGCGGGGGTACAATGAGCAGTTCTTC. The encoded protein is CASSQLRGYNEQFF.